The present T cell receptor beta chain was sequenced within a study of Graves' ophthalmopathy and Graves' hyperthyroidism. V was pared by 2 bases and J by 2 bases, with 4 bases of the junction left unmatched. CDR3 length: 15 amino acids. CDR1 is MGHRA and CDR2 is YSYEKL in the germline V gene. Amplifying from RNA transcripts, the study obtained TCR beta CDR3 regions. Second-round multiplex PCR followed a first-round RT-PCR using HTBI primers. TCRdb called the multiplex PCR reads again in MiXCR, with one record for every CDR3 protein. This table holds 660,000 or so distinct CDR3 sequences, over 40% found once.

This chain uses TRBV4-1 with TRBJ2-7; 9 nucleotides line up with TRBD2. The material sequenced was peripheral blood. The receptor was derived from an adult man with Graves' ophthalmopathy. CDR3 bases: TGCGCCAGCAGCCAAAACAGCGGGGGGCCCTACGAGCAGTACTTC. Residues: CASSQNSGGPYEQYF.